The clone carrying this TCR beta chain was found a few times. Its antigen is unknown. Looked up from germline, CDR1 is SGHRS and CDR2 is YFSETQ. The trim removed 0 bases at V and 5 bases at J, leaving 10 bases unmatched. The CDR3 spans 16 residues. The assay was run at deep level. Every subset's genomic DNA went evenly onto several immunoSEQ plates. Repertoires were generated with immunoSEQ multiplex PCR, while TCRdb's copy carries only in-frame clones and drops some. This sample yields about 1.1 million clones, of which about four fifths are seen a single time; 0.55% to 0.7% belongs to the top ten. The sample comes from a study of shared clonotypes between healthy human individuals. Whole-study results and caveats: Sampling involved blood alone; tissue repertoires likely differ. Around 5% was the fraction of naive CD4 clonotypes found shared across a few donors.

This sequence originates from a man between 18 and 29 years old in good health. Some clones in this sample may be carry-over from other donors' samples. The chain employs TRBV5-1 and TRBJ2-5, with 7 positions matching TRBD1. Sample: memory CD4+ T cells from PBMCs. Indicated subset: CD45RA-negative fraction. The CDR3 region has the DNA TGCGCCAGCAGCTTGGGTGGACAGGCAGGCGCGGAGACCCAGTACTTC. Its protein product is CASSLGGQAGAETQYF.